This T cell receptor (beta chain) was sequenced for a study of shared clonotypes between healthy human individuals. CDR3 size: 13 residues. The ends were cut back, 3 bases at V and 5 bases at J, with 10 bases in the middle. Germline V gene sequence: CDR1 SGHTS, CDR2 YDEGEE. Genomic DNA from each subset was divided evenly over several immunoSEQ plates. In the original analysis: From ImmunoSEQ came sequences covering only the junction and carrying no quality scores, so filtering differed. The data were produced by immunoSEQ multiplex PCR, yet TCRdb's version contains in-frame clones alone and is incomplete. Clone size and V and J calls were adopted from that table, with D and trimming inferred from the DNA. Of around 1.1 million clones listed, approximately 80% are singletons. There were only Caucasian adults among the donors, and all lived in Nashville, Tennessee.

Sequenced sample: memory CD4+ T cells from PBMCs. Subset in this sample: CD45RA-negative fraction. The V call is TRBV5-8, the J call TRBJ2-3, with D possibly being TRBD1 or TRBD2 (5 bases each). The sequence derives from a man in his late teens or twenties in good health. Some clones in this sample may be carry-over from other donors' samples. CDR3 DNA sequence: TGTGCCAGCAGCTACACTGGGGGAGATACGCAGTATTTT. It codes for CASSYTGGDTQYF.